The 18 T cell receptor beta chains given below trace back to one sample, sequenced in a study of shared T cell receptors in the human thymus. Some clones are missing from TCRdb's copy, which holds only in-frame ones; the method was immunoSEQ multiplex PCR. The profile shows approximately 400,000 clones, 95% of them singletons. The sequencing sample was made of thymocytes. Every receptor here comes from a human donor.

The rearrangement links TRBV6-4 to TRBJ2-3, with D perhaps given as TRBD1 or TRBD2 (7 bases each). The CDR3 extends over 17 amino acids. V dropped 10 bases and J dropped 1 base, with 24 bases sitting between them. Germline V gene sequence: CDR1 MRHNA, CDR2 SNTAGT. CDR3 loop: CANPRGGGGRGTDTQYF. CDR3 coding DNA: TGTGCCAACCCACGCGGAGGGGGCGGGAGAGGCACAGATACGCAGTATTTT.

In this sample, this clone turned up once. The rearrangement links TRBV28 to TRBJ2-7, with 8 bases aligning to TRBD1. Germline CDR1 reads MDHEN; CDR2 reads SYDVKM. This CDR3 is 12 amino acids long. After removal of 7 bases from V and 7 bases from J, the junction contained 6 bases not matched to a gene. CDR3 bases: TGTGCCAGCAACCTACAGGGGGAGGAGCAGTACTTC. Amino acids: CASNLQGEEQYF.

The gene calls are TRBV28 and TRBJ2-5; D is unclear. CDR1 and CDR2 from the germline V gene are MDHEN and SYDVKM. Deletions cut 2 bases from V and 4 bases from J, with 5 bases between. This CDR3 has 12 residues. This CDR3 reads CASSLAGETQYF. Written as DNA, the CDR3 is TGTGCCAGCAGTTTAGCAGGAGAGACCCAGTACTTC.

This clone was counted only a few times. This rearrangement joins TRBV7-9 to TRBJ1-2; D may be TRBD1 (5 bases). Trimming took off 5 bases at V and 8 bases at J, with 21 bases between the two ends. The V gene's germline CDR1 is SEHNR and CDR2 FQNEAQ (reference sequence). The length of the CDR3 is 15 residues. CDR3 in DNA: TGTGCCAGCAGCACCTACAGGAGGGCAAGTGACGGCTACACCTTC. Translation: CASSTYRRASDGYTF.

In its sample, this clone was seen once. The chain employs TRBV7-9 and TRBJ2-2, with 11 bases that match TRBD2. This CDR3 has 14 residues. Germline V gives CDR1 SEHNR, CDR2 FQNEAQ (reference sequence). Trimming cost V 4 bases and J 5 bases; bases outside gene matches: 0. The CDR3 coding sequence is TGTGCCAGCAGCTCTAGCGGGAGGACCGGGGAGCTGTTTTTT. This translates into CASSSSGRTGELFF.

This chain links TRBV6-1 with TRBJ2-1, with 7 bases aligning to TRBD1. Trimming at V came to 6 bases and at J to 15 bases, leaving 11 bases not matched to a gene. The CDR3 is made up of 12 amino acids. CDR1 MNHNS and CDR2 SASEGT come from the germline V gene. Here the CDR3 reads CASRYWDRALFF. CDR3 sequence (DNA): TGTGCCAGCAGATATTGGGACAGAGCCTTGTTCTTC.

Only one count was recorded for this clone. The V call is TRBV2, the J call TRBJ1-4; tentative D call: TRBD1 (6 bases). V lost 2 bases and J 0 bases, leaving 13 bases between the germline ends. CDR1 is SNHLY and CDR2 is FYNNEI in the germline V gene. This CDR3 has 17 amino acids. CDR3: CASSERFGGPTNEKLFF. The CDR3 DNA is TGTGCCAGCAGTGAAAGGTTTGGGGGGCCAACTAATGAAAAACTGTTTTTT. The variable domain in full, with the rest retrieved from reference TRBV2 and TRBJ1-4, is EPEVTQTPSHQVTQMGQEVILRCVPISNHLYFYWYRQILGQKVEFLVSFYNNEISEKSEIFDDQFSVERPDGSNFTLKIRSTKLEDSAMYFCASSERFGGPTNEKLFFGSGTQLSVL.

The rearrangement links TRBV10-1 to TRBJ2-7; maybe TRBD2 (6 bases). The germline gives CDR1 WNHNN, CDR2 SYGVQD (reference sequence). V lost 4 bases, J lost 0 bases, and 10 bases lay in between. The CDR3 has 14 residues. DNA of the CDR3: TGCGCCAGCAGTGCGGCGGGGAGCTCCTACGAGCAGTACTTC. It specifies CASSAAGSSYEQYF.

The gene calls are TRBV7-9 and TRBJ1-4, with D perhaps matching TRBD1 (5 bases). This CDR3 is 13 amino acids long. Germline V gives CDR1 SEHNR, CDR2 FQNEAQ (reference sequence). The V gene lost 5 bases and the J gene lost 7 bases, with 11 bases spanning the gap. The CDR3 region has the DNA TGTGCCAGCAGCCTACAGAGGGGTGAAAAACTGTTTTTT. Protein product: CASSLQRGEKLFF. Drawing the rest from reference TRBV7-9 and TRBJ1-4, the complete variable domain is DTGVSQNPRHKITKRGQNVTFRCDPISEHNRLYWYRQTLGQGPEFLTYFQNEAQLEKSRLLSDRFSAERPKGSFSTLEIQRTEQGDSAMYLCASSLQRGEKLFFGSGTQLSVL.

The gene calls are TRBV5-1 and TRBJ2-1; 7 bases align to TRBD2. Germline assignment: CDR1 SGHRS and CDR2 YFSETQ. This CDR3 has 18 amino acids. Trimming cost V 3 bases and J 6 bases; bases outside gene matches: 18. CDR3 sequence (DNA): TGCGCCAGCAGCTCCCTGTATGGGGCGGGAGCCAACCTCAATGAGCAGTTCTTC. Amino acids: CASSSLYGAGANLNEQFF.

With respect to this clone: An end of the junction differs from the germline gene, which may be a read error. The chain employs TRBV7-7 and TRBJ2-1, with 8 bases identical to TRBD2. The CDR3 is 15 residues long. In germline, CDR1 is SSHAT, CDR2 FNYEAQ (reference sequence). The CDR3 loop is CASSLAGREDNEQFF. CDR3 DNA: TGTGCTAGCAGCTTAGCCGGGAGGGAAGACAATGAGCAGTTCTTC. Supplemented by reference TRBV7-7 and TRBJ2-1, the full variable domain reads GAGVSQSPRYKVTKRGQDVTLRCDPISSHATLYWYQQALGQGPEFLTYFNYEAQPDKSGLPSDRFSAERPEGSISTLTIQRTEQRDSAMYRCASSLAGREDNEQFFGPGTRLTVL.

This chain uses TRBV7-2 with TRBJ2-7; 10 bases agree with TRBD2. The CDR3 runs to 15 residues. V gave up 0 bases and J gave up 6 bases; unmatched junction bases: 5. Germline CDR1 is SGHTA and CDR2 is FQGNSA. In DNA, the CDR3 is TGTGCCAGCAGCTTAGCGGGCGGGACTAGCGCCGAGCAGTACTTC. Translation: CASSLAGGTSAEQYF. The full variable domain, with the rest looked up from reference TRBV7-2 and TRBJ2-7, is GAGVSQSPSNKVTEKGKDVELRCDPISGHTALYWYRQSLGQGLEFLIYFQGNSAPDKSGLPSDRFSAERTGGSVSTLTIQRTQQEDSAVYLCASSLAGGTSAEQYFGPGTRLTVT.

This rearrangement joins TRBV7-6 to TRBJ2-4; possible D gene TRBD1, 6 bases. Germline CDR1 and CDR2: SGHVS and FNYEAQ. V was pared by 1 base and J by 6 bases, with 19 bases between. CDR3 length: 17 amino acids. CDR3 region: CASSLESGRGGGNIQYF. In DNA, the CDR3 is TGTGCCAGCAGCTTAGAGTCCGGCAGGGGCGGTGGAAACATTCAGTACTTC.

This rearrangement joins TRBV7-2 to TRBJ1-1; the D is unclear. Germline-derived CDR1 and CDR2 are SGHTA and FQGNSA. CDR3 length: 17 residues. V was trimmed by 7 bases and J by 1 base, leaving 22 bases between them. CDR3 sequence (DNA): TGTGCCAGCACCCCACCCGTTTTCAGGAGGAGGAACACTGAAGCTTTCTTT. It specifies CASTPPVFRRRNTEAFF.

For the CDR3, the DNA is TGTGCCAGCAGTTTACGGGACAGGGTTTTGGGAGACTCCTACAATGAGCAGTTCTTC. Residues: CASSLRDRVLGDSYNEQFF. The J gene is TRBJ2-1, the V gene TRBV28; 9 nucleotides align to TRBD1. The CDR3 sequence is 19 residues long. Germline V CDR1 and CDR2: MDHEN, SYDVKM. The V gene end was trimmed by 2 bases and the J gene end by 0 bases; junction bases not matched to a gene: 11.

The rearrangement joins TRBV2 to TRBJ2-7; TRBD1 matches at 10 bases. Per germline, CDR1 SNHLY and CDR2 FYNNEI. CDR3 length: 16 residues. J gave up 3 bases and V 6 bases, and 11 bases lay outside the gene matches. This chain's CDR3 is CASSRGHRDRGYEQYF. The CDR3 DNA sequence: TGTGCCAGCAGCCGGGGCCACCGGGACAGGGGCTACGAGCAGTACTTC.

The chain recombines TRBV11-2 with TRBJ2-7, with TRBD1 matching 8 bases. This CDR3 has 16 residues. Losses at the gene ends were 1 base for V and 2 bases for J; bases not matched to a gene: 7. Germline CDR1 is SGHAT and CDR2 is FQNNGV. CDR3 bases: TGTGCCAGCAGCTTAGCCGCGGGACAGGCGACCTACGAGCAGTACTTC. It codes for CASSLAAGQATYEQYF.

The chain is built from TRBV25-1 and TRBJ1-4; D is possibly TRBD1 (5 bases). CDR1 is MGHDK, CDR2 SYGVNS, per germline. The CDR3 contains 14 residues. V lost 7 bases to trimming and J lost 5 bases, with 14 bases between them. DNA of the CDR3: TGTGCCAGCAAGGGAGGGGACCCAAATGAAAAACTGTTTTTT. Translated, it gives CASKGGDPNEKLFF.